These 30 T cell receptor beta chains were all obtained from the same sample, sequenced in a study of blood T cells in healthy people across ages. Primers used in a second PCR of about 7 to 12 cycles were a sample-barcoded 5' primer and a J-beta primer mix. TCRdb called the 5' RACE reads again in MiXCR, with one record for every CDR3 protein. The sample includes a few hundred thousand distinct CDR3 sequences, roughly half of them seen just once. What was sequenced was blood. The receptors here all came from a man aged 55 to 69 in good health.

The CDR3: CASSMQTGNHEQYF. The CDR3 bases are TGTGCCAGCAGCATGCAGACAGGGAACCACGAGCAGTACTTC. The chain is built from TRBV11-2 and TRBJ2-7; 7 bases fit TRBD1. The J segment lost 5 bases and the V segment lost 5 bases, leaving 9 bases of the junction unmatched. Germline CDR1 reads SGHAT; CDR2 reads FQNNGV. The CDR3 has 14 amino acids.

This clonotype occurred once. The V and J genes are TRBV18 and TRBJ1-5; D uncertain. CDR3 size: 15 residues. Germline V gene data show CDR1 as KGHSH and CDR2 as LQKENI. The germline V and J ends were trimmed by 1 base and 5 bases, with 12 bases remaining between them. CDR3 residues: CASSPRAGLHQPQHF. CDR3 DNA sequence: TGTGCCAGCTCACCACGGGCAGGTCTTCATCAGCCCCAGCATTTT.

This sequence joins TRBV20-1 and TRBJ2-6; a weak D match, TRBD1 (5 bases). Germline V lookup: CDR1 DFQATT, CDR2 SNEGSKA (reference sequence). V was clipped by 5 bases and J by 0 bases, with 8 bases between them. The CDR3 extends over 14 amino acids. CDR3 nucleotides: TGCAGTGCTCCAGGGAACTCTGGGGCCAACGTCCTGACTTTC. Amino acids: CSAPGNSGANVLTF.

In this sample, this clonotype turned up many times. The V call is TRBV4-3, the J call TRBJ2-5; 7 bases are shared with TRBD1. The J call may be wrong; the DNA end is better matched by TRBJ2-7. Germline CDR1 LGHNA, CDR2 YSLEER. This CDR3 is 12 amino acids long. The DNA for the CDR3 is TGCGCCAGCAGCCAAGGACAGGGCGAGCAGTACTTC. This sequence encodes CASSQGQGEQYF.

This chain connects TRBV20-1 to TRBJ2-2; perhaps TRBD1 as D (5 bases). This CDR3 is built from 14 residues. CDR1 is DFQATT and CDR2 is SNEGSKA in the germline V gene (reference sequence). Trimming took 7 bases from V and 2 from J, leaving 14 bases between them. The CDR3 is CSVLDTANTGELFF. The CDR3, as DNA: TGCAGTGTCCTGGACACGGCCAACACCGGGGAGCTGTTTTTT.

This clonotype was seen more than once but under ten times. V and J are TRBV7-2 and TRBJ2-7, with unresolved D. Trimming removed 6 bases from V and 0 bases from J, with 15 bases in between. The CDR3 contains 15 residues. The germline V gene encodes CDR1 SGHTA and CDR2 FQGNSA. The chain's CDR3 is CASSLGRSSSYEQYF. CDR3 DNA: TGTGCCAGCAGTCTCGGACGGTCCAGCTCCTACGAGCAGTACTTC. The full variable domain, rest sourced from reference TRBV7-2 and TRBJ2-7, is GAGVSQSPSNKVTEKGKDVELRCDPISGHTALYWYRQSLGQGLEFLIYFQGNSAPDKSGLPSDRFSAERTGGSVSTLTIQRTQQEDSAVYLCASSLGRSSSYEQYFGPGTRLTVT.

The CDR3 is CSAYQAGGKYEQYF. The CDR3 DNA reads TGCAGTGCTTATCAAGCGGGAGGGAAGTACGAGCAGTACTTC. The chain carries TRBV20-1 and TRBJ2-7, with TRBD2 matching 10 bases. The ends lost 5 bases at V and 4 bases at J; junction bases unmatched: 8. CDR1 DFQATT and CDR2 SNEGSKA come from the germline V gene (reference sequence). CDR3 length equals 14 residues.

This clonotype was seen ten or more times. The chain couples TRBV7-2 to TRBJ2-1; D not resolved. V lost 3 bases and J lost 6, with 9 bases in between. CDR1 is SGHTA, CDR2 FQGNSA, per germline. This CDR3 is built from 13 residues. The CDR3 protein is CASSFSGINEQFF. In DNA form, the CDR3 reads TGTGCCAGCAGCTTTAGTGGGATCAATGAGCAGTTCTTC.

This clonotype was seen more than once but under ten times. V usage is TRBV15 and J usage is TRBJ1-5, with D maybe TRBD1 (5 bases). Germline loops: CDR1 LNHNV, CDR2 YYDKDF (reference sequence). Trimming pared 0 bases from V and 0 bases from J, leaving 12 bases between. This CDR3 contains 17 residues. The CDR3 bases are TGTGCCACCAGCAGAGAAGCAGCAGGGTTTAGCAATCAGCCCCAGCATTTT. This codes for CATSREAAGFSNQPQHF.

The J gene is TRBJ1-4, the V gene TRBV29-1, with a possible D match to TRBD1 (5 bases). Between the trimmed V and J ends, which lost 6 bases and 13 bases, there was a span of 12 bases. Germline values: CDR1 SQVTM, CDR2 ANQGSEA. This CDR3 contains 10 residues. CDR3 coding DNA: TGCAGCGTCCGTACCGGGGGACTGTTTTTT. It yields the protein CSVRTGGLFF.

The V and J genes are TRBV4-2 and TRBJ2-7; weak D call: TRBD2 (5 bases). The CDR3 extends over 13 amino acids. V gave up 0 bases and J gave up 6 bases, with 9 bases separating them. CDR1 is LGHNA, CDR2 YNFKEQ, per germline. The CDR3 sequence is CASSQDGGGEQYF. The CDR3 DNA is TGTGCCAGCAGCCAAGATGGTGGAGGCGAGCAGTACTTC.

This clonotype was observed a handful of times. The V call is TRBV6-5, the J call TRBJ2-7; maybe TRBD1 (6 bases). Germline values: CDR1 MNHEY, CDR2 SVGAGI. The CDR3 loop spans 15 amino acids. V was trimmed by 5 bases and J by 2 bases, leaving 16 bases between them. DNA of the CDR3: TGTGCCAGCAGTCCCACGGACAGCGGAGCCTACGAGCAGTACTTC. It specifies CASSPTDSGAYEQYF.

A few counts support this clonotype. The chain couples TRBV6-4 to TRBJ2-7; 9 nucleotides match TRBD1. The CDR3 consists of 15 residues. Germline CDR1 and CDR2: MRHNA and SNTAGT. With 8 bases clipped from V and 7 bases from J, the junction kept 15 bases outside the gene matches. The CDR3 region is CASAPGTGSYNEQYF. The CDR3 nucleotides are TGTGCCAGCGCTCCGGGGACAGGGAGTTACAATGAGCAGTACTTC.

This clonotype was detected a few times. The chain joins TRBV12-3 or TRBV12-4 to TRBJ1-1; D remains ambiguous. The CDR3 has 14 residues. Trimming took 5 bases from V and 0 from J, leaving 10 bases between them. The CDR3, as DNA: TGTGCCAGCAGTCCGCTAACCGTGAACACTGAAGCTTTCTTT. Translated: CASSPLTVNTEAFF.

The rearrangement uses TRBV27 and TRBJ1-6; TRBD1 aligns across 10 bases. V shed 6 bases and J 10 bases; nucleotides not matched to a gene: 21. The CDR3 totals 19 residues. Germline V gene sequence: CDR1 MNHEY, CDR2 SMNVEV (reference sequence). The CDR3 reads CASSPISGTGVGVGSPLHF. The CDR3 region has the DNA TGTGCCAGCAGCCCCATCTCCGGGACAGGGGTTGGGGTTGGCTCACCCCTCCACTTT.

V is TRBV6-6 and J is TRBJ2-3; 10 bases line up with TRBD1. The V segment lost 2 bases and the J segment 3 bases; nucleotides outside the gene matches: 2. Germline lookup yields CDR1 MNHNY and CDR2 SVGAGI (reference sequence). The CDR3 extends over 15 amino acids. The CDR3 nucleotides read TGTGCCAGCAGTTACCGGGACAGGGGAACAGATACGCAGTATTTT. Amino acid sequence: CASSYRDRGTDTQYF.

The rearrangement links TRBV12-5 to TRBJ2-3; tentative D call: TRBD1 (5 bases). The V end lost 2 bases, the J end lost 1 base, and 10 bases lay between the germline ends. This CDR3 region has 15 residues. The germline gives CDR1 LGHNT, CDR2 FRNRAP. CDR3 sequence reads: CASGLPQTGTDTQYF. CDR3 nucleotide sequence: TGTGCTAGTGGTTTGCCACAGACAGGCACAGATACGCAGTATTTT.

For this clonotype: A much larger clone lies one base from this, so it may be a read error. The rearrangement joins TRBV20-1 to TRBJ2-1; D is ambiguous. The length of the CDR3 is 10 residues. The germline V gene has CDR1 DFQATT and CDR2 SNEGSKA (reference sequence). V was cut by 5 bases and J by 8 bases, with 7 bases left in between. The CDR3 here is CSAGDHEQFF. CDR3 nucleotide sequence: TGCAGTGCTGGCGACCATGAGCAGTTCTTC.

The chain joins TRBV11-2 to TRBJ2-3; the D gene is possibly TRBD2 (5 bases). Trimming took 0 bases from V and 3 from J, leaving 7 bases between them. CDR3 length: 14 amino acids. CDR1 and CDR2 (germline): SGHAT, FQNNGV. The CDR3 sequence: CASSLERRTDTQYF. DNA for the CDR3: TGTGCCAGCAGCTTAGAAAGGAGGACAGATACGCAGTATTTT.

The CDR3 spells CASTVGWRGTDTQYF. In DNA form, the CDR3 reads TGTGCCAGCACCGTTGGCTGGAGGGGCACAGATACGCAGTATTTT. The chain is built from TRBV7-2 and TRBJ2-3, with D perhaps TRBD2 (6 bases). V was clipped by 7 bases and J by 1 base, with 15 bases between them. Per germline, CDR1 SGHTA and CDR2 FQGNSA. The CDR3 covers 15 residues.

The chain recombines TRBV6-1 with TRBJ2-7; possible D gene TRBD2, 7 bases. Trimming took 5 bases from V and 7 from J, leaving 12 bases between them. The germline V gene has CDR1 MNHNS and CDR2 SASEGT. The CDR3 runs 12 residues. This CDR3 reads CASSKGGDEQYF. Here the CDR3 DNA reads TGTGCCAGCAGTAAAGGGGGGGATGAGCAGTACTTC.

The chain carries TRBV24-1 and TRBJ1-2, with a weak D call TRBD1 (5 bases). This CDR3 comprises 17 residues. The germline V gene encodes CDR1 KGHDR and CDR2 SFDVKD. V gave up 4 bases and J gave up 1 base, with 18 bases separating them. The CDR3 protein is CATSDLGRWMDNYGYTF. The CDR3 DNA reads as TGTGCCACCAGTGACTTGGGGCGGTGGATGGATAACTATGGCTACACCTTC.

The chain carries TRBV7-9 and TRBJ2-5; 7 bases align to TRBD1. J was trimmed by 4 bases and V by 1 base; bases with no gene match: 6. The CDR3 extends over 15 amino acids. Germline-derived CDR1 and CDR2 are SEHNR and FQNEAQ (reference sequence). The CDR3 spells CASSLGGQLRETQYF. The CDR3, as DNA: TGTGCCAGCAGCTTAGGGGGACAGTTGCGAGAGACCCAGTACTTC.

The V call is TRBV20-1, the J call TRBJ1-5; weak D call: TRBD1 (5 bases). Germline CDR1 reads DFQATT; CDR2 reads SNEGSKA (reference sequence). This CDR3 region has 15 residues. The V end lost 0 bases, the J end lost 8 bases, and 17 bases lay between the germline ends. As DNA, the CDR3 is TGCAGTGCTAGAGATACGAGGAGGGGTTGGGAGCCCCAGCATTTT. It translates to CSARDTRRGWEPQHF.

CDR3 DNA: TGCAGTGCTAACAGCAGACTTAATCAGCCCCAGCATTTT. Amino acids: CSANSRLNQPQHF. J is TRBJ1-5 and V is TRBV20-1, with D uncertain. Germline V CDR1 and CDR2: DFQATT, SNEGSKA (reference sequence). V was trimmed by 4 bases and J by 4 bases, leaving 11 bases between them. The CDR3 totals 13 residues.

J is TRBJ2-1 and V is TRBV7-9; TRBD1 might be the D (5 bases). CDR1 is SEHNR, CDR2 FQNEAQ, per germline (reference sequence). Deletions cut 1 base from V and 8 bases from J, with 21 bases between. The CDR3 sequence is 17 residues long. In DNA form, the CDR3 reads TGTGCCAGCAGCTTAGGGGTCACCGTAGGGGCGGTGGATGAGCAGTTCTTC. It translates to CASSLGVTVGAVDEQFF.

This clonotype was observed a few times. J is TRBJ2-1 and V is TRBV7-9, with 9 bases aligning to TRBD1. Trimming cost V 4 bases and J 0 bases; bases outside gene matches: 13. The CDR3 is made up of 19 amino acids. CDR1 and CDR2 from the germline V gene are SEHNR and FQNEAQ (reference sequence). The CDR3 DNA follows: TGTGCCAGCAGCTGGCCCGGGACAGGGAAGCGTTACTCCTACAATGAGCAGTTCTTC. Translation gives CASSWPGTGKRYSYNEQFF.

The chain recombines TRBV6-5 with TRBJ2-1; the D gene is possibly TRBD2 (6 bases). V shed 0 bases and J shed 14 bases, with 14 bases lying between them. CDR3 length: 13 residues. Germline-derived CDR1 and CDR2 are MNHEY and SVGAGI. The CDR3 DNA is TGTGCCAGCAGTTACTCCGACGGGTGGGAGGAGTTCTTC. Encoded protein: CASSYSDGWEEFF.

The chain links TRBV9 to TRBJ2-4, with D perhaps TRBD1 (6 bases). The J call is doubtful: the DNA matches TRBJ2-7 better. The CDR3 length is 16 residues. Germline CDR1 reads SGDLS; CDR2 reads YYNGEE. The CDR3 spells CASSEHQGLGASEQYF. CDR3 in DNA: TGTGCCAGCAGCGAACACCAGGGGCTGGGTGCCTCCGAGCAGTACTTC.

CDR3 amino acids: CASSPSRGKREQYF. CDR3 DNA sequence: TGTGCCAGCAGCCCCTCCAGGGGAAAGCGCGAGCAGTACTTC. The chain recombines TRBV28 with TRBJ2-7; D may be TRBD1 (6 bases). Germline lookup yields CDR1 MDHEN and CDR2 SYDVKM. Trimming left V 6 bases short and J 6 bases short, with 18 bases between. The CDR3 consists of 14 residues. The whole variable domain, filled in from reference TRBV28 and TRBJ2-7, reads DVKVTQSSRYLVKRTGEKVFLECVQDMDHENMFWYRQDPGLGLRLIYFSYDVKMKEKGDIPEGYSVSREKKERFSLILESASTNQTSMYLCASSPSRGKREQYFGPGTRLTVT.